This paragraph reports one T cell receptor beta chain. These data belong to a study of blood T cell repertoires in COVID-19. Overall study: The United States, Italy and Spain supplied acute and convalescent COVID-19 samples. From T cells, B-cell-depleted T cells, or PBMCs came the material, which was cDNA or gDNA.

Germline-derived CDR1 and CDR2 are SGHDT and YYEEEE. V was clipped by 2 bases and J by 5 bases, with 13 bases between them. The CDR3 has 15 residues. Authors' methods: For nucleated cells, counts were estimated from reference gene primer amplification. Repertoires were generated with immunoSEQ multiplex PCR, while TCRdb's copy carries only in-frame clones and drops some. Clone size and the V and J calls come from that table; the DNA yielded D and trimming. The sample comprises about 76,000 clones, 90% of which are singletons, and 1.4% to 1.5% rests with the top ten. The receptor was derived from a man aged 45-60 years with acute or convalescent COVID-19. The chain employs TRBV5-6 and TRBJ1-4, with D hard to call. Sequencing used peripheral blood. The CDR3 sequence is CASSFKSGVNEKLFF. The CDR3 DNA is TGTGCCAGCAGCTTTAAGAGCGGGGTGAATGAAAAACTGTTTTTT.